Sequencing of this T cell receptor (beta chain) was carried out in a study of vaccination and CD4 T cells after COVID-19. For the study at large: Researchers treated control cultures with a CEFX pool, an HIV-1 Nef pool, or no peptide. Notes on the study in general: The study found that a median about 90% of reactive clones in convalescent patients appeared only post-vaccination. Although the median of SARS-CoV-2-reactive clonotypes rose from 21 to 38, the change was not significant.

Researchers used the Oncomine TCR Beta short-read assay to sequence DNA from cultured CD4+ T cells. It was cultured CD4+ T cells from which genomic DNA was extracted. MiXCR, run by TCRdb on the PCR reads, gives a single entry per CDR3 protein. Of over 9,000 distinct CDR3 sequences in the sample, 26% were seen once. Germline V gene data show CDR1 as DFQATT and CDR2 as SNEGSKA (reference sequence). The CDR3 length is 16 residues. J was trimmed by 0 bases and V by 3 bases; bases with no gene match: 6. This clonotype was recorded a few times. Its target is not known. Regarding treatment: approximately nine-day PBMC culture with coronavirus spike peptide pools or control peptides (ViraFEST assay).

The specimen comprised CD4+ T cells from blood, cultured in vitro, sampled after SARS-CoV-2 vaccination. The chain joins TRBV20-1 to TRBJ1-5, with 9 bases fitting TRBD1. The source of this sequence is a human donor who had recovered from COVID-19. CDR3 residues: CSARMGQGNSNQPQHF. The DNA for the CDR3 is TGCAGTGCTAGGATGGGACAGGGAAATAGCAATCAGCCCCAGCATTTT.